This T cell receptor (beta chain) was sequenced for a study of blood T cell repertoires in COVID-19. The overall study: Sources were T cells, B-cell-depleted T cells, or PBMCs; the material itself was cDNA or gDNA.

Produced via immunoSEQ multiplex PCR; TCRdb's table is partial and in-frame only. The sample includes about 62,000 clones, more than 85% of them seen just once. Germline values: CDR1 ENHRY, CDR2 SYGVKD. The CDR3 length is 14 residues. Trimming removed 6 bases from V and 2 bases from J; junction bases left unmatched: 6. This clone was picked up a small number of times. This receptor was obtained from a man aged 65 to 85 with acute or convalescent COVID-19. The chain uses TRBV10-3 and TRBJ1-2, with 7 bases matching TRBD1. The sequencing input was peripheral blood. CDR3 DNA: TGTGCCATCAGCAACAACAGGGGCAACTATGGCTACACCTTC. Its protein product is CAISNNRGNYGYTF.